This T cell receptor beta chain was captured by sequencing in a study of T-cell reconstitution after alpha-beta-depleted transplantation in children (dated by TCRdb to about 2016). Turning to the overall study: The study quantitatively tracked T-cell immune reconstitution after TCRalphabeta/CD19-depleted allogeneic hematopoietic cell transplantation in children using TCR repertoire profiling.

The library was built by means of PCR. TCRdb shows the sequencer as Illumina HiSeq 2500. TCR library preparation used molecular barcoding, with unique molecular identifiers applied to normalize quantification of the TCRbeta repertoire. TCRdb trimmed the raw reads at Q25, called clones with MiXCR and kept productive beta chains. Here each entry gathers all rows of one CDR3 protein and keeps the most common genes and DNA. For this sample there are about 610,000 distinct CDR3 sequences; roughly a tenth appear just once. The ten largest clonotypes hold approximately 4.1% of the sample. This clonotype has more than one count but fewer than ten. Its recognized antigen is unknown. Base qualities were left out, and no much larger clone turns up one base away. Looking up the germline V gene yields CDR1 SGHTA and CDR2 FQGTGA. Trimming at the junction amounts to 6 bases on V and 2 bases on J, and the germline ends lie 12 bases apart. From its cysteine to its phenylalanine, the CDR3 spans 14 amino acids. Only the CDR3 part of the read is kept: 42 bases, read in frame from the first base.

The sample was PBMCs from the stem cell graft donor, taken from the stem cell graft. The chain couples TRBV7-3 to TRBJ2-3, with the D gene too uncertain to name. This receptor was obtained from a human donor who donated a stem cell graft to a child with acute myeloid leukemia. The base sequence is TGTGCCAGCAGGAACGCCCTCTCCACAGATACGCAGTATTTT. Its translation is CASRNALSTDTQYF. The CDR3, completed at both ends by the reference TRBV7-3 and TRBJ2-3 genes, gives the full variable domain GAGVSQTPSNKVTEKGKYVELRCDPISGHTALYWYRQSLGQGPEFLIYFQGTGAADDSGLPNDRFFAVRPEGSVSTLKIQRTERGDSAVYLCASRNALSTDTQYFGPGTRLTVL.